This entry lists 21 T cell receptor beta chains sequenced from one sample in a study of breast tumors, draining lymph nodes, adjacent tissues. TCRdb fed the multiplex PCR reads into MiXCR, producing one record per CDR3 protein. Among 150,000 to 200,000 distinct CDR3 sequences listed, roughly 31% were seen once. Samples came from axillary lymph nodes draining the breast cancer. Source material: axillary lymph node tissue. These receptors were collected from a female donor with breast cancer. Some clones in this sample may be carry-over from other donors' samples.

This clonotype was detected only a few times. The chain uses TRBV14 and TRBJ1-2; 10 positions agree with TRBD1. The CDR3 extends over 17 amino acids. Germline V CDR1 and CDR2: SGHDN, FVKESK. V shed 8 bases, J shed 6 bases, and the junction held 18 bases outside the gene matches. The CDR3 region has the DNA TGTGCCAGCTCACCCTTCGGGACAGGGGCGTCCATGGATGGCTACACCTTC. It codes for CASSPFGTGASMDGYTF.

This clonotype was seen ten or more times. The chain is built from TRBV2 and TRBJ2-5; 9 positions agree with TRBD2. Germline CDR1 reads SNHLY; CDR2 reads FYNNEI. The CDR3 covers 15 residues. V dropped 6 bases and J dropped 5; count of bases not matched to a gene: 10. The CDR3 DNA follows: TGTGCCAGCAGGCCCCTAGCGGGGAGGGGTGAGACCCAGTACTTC. This translates into CASRPLAGRGETQYF.

This clonotype was seen ten or more times. This sequence joins TRBV6-2 or TRBV6-3 and TRBJ2-5; D unclear. Germline values: CDR1 MNHEY, CDR2 SVGEGT. The CDR3 is 13 residues long. Between the trimmed V and J ends, which lost 2 bases and 5 bases, there was a span of 9 bases. This CDR3 reads CASSYGDSETQYF. In DNA, the CDR3 is TGTGCCAGCAGTTACGGGGATTCGGAGACCCAGTACTTC.

This clonotype was seen more than once but under ten times. This chain joins TRBV20-1 and TRBJ1-1; D gene unclear. The V and J ends lost 0 bases and 3 bases respectively, with 5 bases between them. From germline, CDR1 is DFQATT and CDR2 SNEGSKA (reference sequence). The CDR3 totals 12 residues. CDR3 sequence (DNA): TGCAGTGCTAGAGATCTGGACACTGAAGCTTTCTTT. Amino acid sequence: CSARDLDTEAFF.

With regard to this clonotype: A much larger clone lies one base from this, so it may be a read error. This chain links TRBV16 with TRBJ1-2; D is uncertain. Germline V gene data show CDR1 as KGHSY and CDR2 as FQNENV. This CDR3 comprises 14 residues. V lost 4 bases, J lost 2 bases, and 11 bases lay in between. CDR3 loop: CASSPLGRNYGYTF. The CDR3 DNA reads TGTGCCAGCAGCCCCCTGGGCAGGAACTATGGCTACACCTTC. Full variable domain (outside the CDR3, taken from reference TRBV16 and TRBJ1-2): GEEVAQTPKHLVRGEGQKAKLYCAPIKGHSYVFWYQQVLKNEFKFLISFQNENVFDETGMPKERFSAKCLPNSPCSLEIQATKLEDSAVYFCASSPLGRNYGYTFGSGTRLTVV.

J is TRBJ2-6 and V is TRBV6-5; D is ambiguous. The CDR3 covers 11 residues. CDR1 is MNHEY, CDR2 SVGAGI, per germline. V lost 0 bases and J lost 10, with 1 base in between. The CDR3 DNA reads TGTGCCAGCAGTTACTCGAACGTCCTGACTTTC. Translating it yields CASSYSNVLTF.

A word on this clonotype: A clone one base away is much larger, so this may be a read error. This chain joins TRBV11-1 and TRBJ2-1; D unresolved. The CDR3 loop spans 14 amino acids. From germline, CDR1 is SGHAT and CDR2 FQDESV (reference sequence). CDR3 region: CASSPTTSCNEQFF. The CDR3 DNA reads as TGTGCCAGCAGCCCAACCACCTCCTGCAATGAGCAGTTCTTC.

This clonotype was seen ten or more times. The chain recombines TRBV6-2 or TRBV6-3 with TRBJ2-5, with D unclear. Trimming removed 5 bases from V and 7 bases from J, with 14 bases in between. The CDR3 is 13 amino acids. The V gene's germline CDR1 is MNHEY and CDR2 SVGEGT. The CDR3 loop is CASSTSGPSTQYF. The DNA of the CDR3 is TGTGCCAGCAGTACATCCGGGCCCTCGACCCAGTACTTC.

This clonotype was counted at least ten times. V gene TRBV3-1 combines with J gene TRBJ1-4, with D possibly TRBD1 on 6 matching bases. The CDR3 is 15 amino acids. Looked up from germline, CDR1 is LGHDT and CDR2 is YNNKEL (reference sequence). The ends were cut back, 2 bases at V and 2 bases at J, with 9 bases in the middle. The CDR3 bases are TGTGCCAGCAGCCAAACAGGGTCCACTAATGAAAAACTGTTTTTT. It encodes CASSQTGSTNEKLFF.

The sample holds many counts of this clonotype. The CDR3 DNA reads as TGCAGTGCTTCCCCTTTACTAGCGGGGTTGGGTGAGACCCAGTACTTC. Amino acids: CSASPLLAGLGETQYF. The chain recombines TRBV20-1 with TRBJ2-5; 10 nucleotides match TRBD2. Germline CDR1 DFQATT, CDR2 SNEGSKA (reference sequence). V trimming: 5 bases; J trimming: 5 bases; junction bases outside the gene matches: 14. This CDR3 comprises 16 residues.

This clonotype was counted at least ten times. This sequence joins TRBV5-1 and TRBJ2-3, with no clear D. The germline V gene encodes CDR1 SGHRS and CDR2 YFSETQ. The CDR3 length is 15 residues. V lost 4 bases, J lost 0 bases, and 12 bases lay in between. CDR3 in amino acids: CASSPRTYSTDTQYF. The CDR3, as DNA: TGCGCCAGCAGCCCGCGGACGTATAGCACAGATACGCAGTATTTT.

This clonotype was counted at least ten times. The V and J genes are TRBV29-1 and TRBJ2-3; D tentatively fits TRBD1 or TRBD2 (6 bases each). The CDR3 has 14 amino acids. Trimming took off 5 bases at V and 8 bases at J, with 20 bases between the two ends. Germline V gives CDR1 SQVTM, CDR2 ANQGSEA. CDR3 in DNA: TGCAGCGTTCAAGTCCCCCGGGGGCCGGGTACGCAGTATTTT. This translates into CSVQVPRGPGTQYF.

This chain connects TRBV12-3 or TRBV12-4 to TRBJ2-7; D call uncertain. The CDR3 has 10 amino acids. Trimming took off 5 bases at V and 5 bases at J, with 4 bases between the two ends. The CDR3: CASSVDEQYF. CDR3 in DNA: TGTGCCAGCAGTGTGGACGAGCAGTACTTC.

The chain couples TRBV24-1 to TRBJ2-7; 14 nucleotides line up with TRBD2. Germline V CDR1 and CDR2: KGHDR, SFDVKD. The J segment lost 6 bases and the V segment lost 1 base, leaving 10 bases of the junction unmatched. This CDR3 is 18 amino acids long. The CDR3 region has the DNA TGTGCCACCAGTGATTTTTCCGGGACTAGCGGGAGAATAGGCGAGCAGTACTTC. This encodes CATSDFSGTSGRIGEQYF.

This clonotype was seen many times. The gene calls are TRBV24-1 and TRBJ1-5; no clear D gene. The CDR3 is 14 residues long. Germline V CDR1 and CDR2: KGHDR, SFDVKD. V shed 6 bases and J shed 0 bases, with 8 bases lying between them. CDR3 sequence: CATSSTYSNQPQHF. The CDR3 nucleotides read TGTGCCACCAGTTCGACATATAGCAATCAGCCCCAGCATTTT.

This clonotype was seen a few times. A read error may be the cause here, since a much bigger clone is one base away. This chain joins TRBV5-1 and TRBJ2-7, with 8 bases matching TRBD1. CDR3 length: 15 amino acids. Germline V gives CDR1 SGHRS, CDR2 YFSETQ. CDR3 coding DNA: TGCGCCAGCAGCCAAACAGGGGGAGTCTCCTACGGGCAGTACTTC. Its protein product is CASSQTGGVSYGQYF.

The chain links TRBV7-6 to TRBJ1-5; 7 bases are a match to TRBD1. CDR3 length: 13 residues. Germline V gene lookup returns CDR1 SGHVS and CDR2 FNYEAQ. With V trimmed by 9 bases and J by 2 bases, 4 bases remained unmatched. The DNA of the CDR3 is TGTGCCAGACAGGGGAGGGGCAATCAGCCCCAGCATTTT. This translates into CARQGRGNQPQHF.

Comments on this clonotype: One junction end disagrees with the germline gene, perhaps due to a read error. V usage is TRBV6-2 or TRBV6-3 and J usage is TRBJ2-3; tentatively, D is TRBD1 (6 bases). Germline V gene sequence: CDR1 MNHEY, CDR2 SVGEGT. The CDR3 is made up of 14 amino acids. CDR3 DNA sequence: TGTGCCAGCAGTCACTCGTCAGGGGCAGATACGCAGTATTTT. Translating it yields CASSHSSGADTQYF.

To note about this clonotype: The junction differs from germline at one of its ends, possibly a read error. The rearrangement uses TRBV27 and TRBJ2-1; D ambiguous. The CDR3 totals 16 residues. CDR1 is MNHEY, CDR2 SMNVEV, per germline (reference sequence). The CDR3 sequence: CAGSLFPMSSYNEQFF. In DNA, the CDR3 is TGTGCCGGCAGTCTCTTTCCGATGAGCTCCTACAATGAGCAGTTCTTC.

The chain carries TRBV7-9 and TRBJ2-1, with D possibly being TRBD2 (7 bases). This CDR3 spans 15 amino acids. Germline V CDR1 and CDR2: SEHNR, FQNEAQ (reference sequence). Trimming cost V 0 bases and J 10 bases, with 16 bases left between them. Here the CDR3 DNA reads TGTGCCAGCAGCTTAGCGGGAGGGGGAACCGGGGAGCAGTTCTTC. Translation gives CASSLAGGGTGEQFF.

This clonotype appeared many times. The chain carries TRBV7-6 and TRBJ2-1, with a possible D match to TRBD1 (5 bases). Trimming took off 5 bases at V and 5 bases at J, with 19 bases between the two ends. The V gene's germline CDR1 is SGHVS and CDR2 FNYEAQ. The CDR3 runs to 16 residues. The CDR3 DNA follows: TGTGCCAGCAGCCCCCGGCTGGGGCCCCCAAACAATGAGCAGTTCTTC. This translates into CASSPRLGPPNNEQFF.